Each of the 22 T cell receptor beta chains below was sequenced from the same sample in a study of cytomegalovirus exposure and HLA in healthy donors (dated by TCRdb to about 2017). The library was made by the immunoSEQ multiplex PCR assay. For the multiplex PCR, a mixture combining 60 forward primers for TCR Vbeta segments and 13 reverse primers for TCR Jbeta segments was used. Drawn from immuneACCESS, this table holds only the in-frame rearrangements with V and J called that TCRdb kept. Clones are partly lost; checked studies trace under half to an unresolved V gene and leave the rest unexplained. The sample records about 180,000 clones, roughly 88% of which are singletons. Together, the top ten hold 0.95% to 1.5% of the sample. Input material: PBMCs. These receptors were collected from a girl under 10 years old in good health and CMV-seropositive.

The J gene is TRBJ1-4, the V gene TRBV29-1, with 8 positions matching TRBD1. J gave up 5 bases and V 4 bases, and 6 bases lay outside the gene matches. This CDR3 comprises 14 residues. Germline V gives CDR1 SQVTM, CDR2 ANQGSEA. The CDR3 here is CSVVEDRVNEKLFF. The CDR3 DNA follows: TGCAGCGTTGTTGAGGACAGGGTAAATGAAAAACTGTTTTTT.

This chain connects TRBV7-9 to TRBJ1-2, with 7 nucleotides matching TRBD1. The CDR3 has 16 residues. Trimming took 5 bases from V and 5 from J; bases not matched to a gene: 14. The germline V gene encodes CDR1 SEHNR and CDR2 FQNEAQ (reference sequence). CDR3 amino acids: CASSPRQGPVEYGYTF. CDR3 nucleotides: TGTGCCAGCAGCCCACGACAGGGACCAGTCGAGTATGGCTACACCTTC.

Regarding this clone: The junction does not match germline at one end; this may be a read error. J is TRBJ2-1 and V is TRBV5-1; D perhaps matches TRBD2 (5 bases). The CDR3 is 15 residues long. The germline gives CDR1 SGHRS, CDR2 YFSETQ. The CDR3 coding sequence is TGCACCAGCAGCTTAGAAGGGAGTCCCTACAATGAGCAGTTCTTC. Translating gives CTSSLEGSPYNEQFF.

The chain has TRBV7-3 and TRBJ1-1; D ambiguous. The CDR3 is made up of 13 amino acids. With 6 bases removed from V and 11 bases from J, the gap between germline ends came to 19 bases. From germline, CDR1 is SGHTA and CDR2 FQGTGA. CDR3 amino acids: CASRASGEWKAFF. In DNA, the CDR3 is TGTGCCAGCAGGGCGTCCGGGGAATGGAAGGCTTTCTTT.

The chain couples TRBV7-9 to TRBJ2-7, with unresolved D. CDR1 and CDR2 from the germline V gene are SEHNR and FQNEAQ (reference sequence). Trimming removed 1 base at V and 6 bases at J, with 19 bases between. The CDR3 consists of 16 residues. The chain's CDR3 is CASSLGVRNSGGEQYF. In nucleotides, the CDR3 is TGTGCCAGCAGCTTAGGCGTCCGTAATTCTGGCGGCGAGCAGTACTTC.

The chain combines TRBV5-6 with TRBJ2-6; D uncertain. CDR1 and CDR2 from the germline V gene are SGHDT and YYEEEE. The CDR3 runs to 13 residues. Trimming removed 6 bases at V and 1 base at J, with 5 bases between. CDR3 residues: CASIPSGANVLTF. CDR3 DNA: TGTGCCAGCATTCCTTCTGGGGCCAACGTCCTGACTTTC. Filled out from reference TRBV5-6 and TRBJ2-6, the complete variable domain reads DAGVTQSPTHLIKTRGQQVTLRCSPKSGHDTVSWYQQALGQGPQFIFQYYEEEERQRGNFPDRFSGHQFPNYSSELNVNALLLGDSALYLCASIPSGANVLTFGAGSRLTVL.

This clone was counted a few times. The DNA of the CDR3 is TGTGCCAGCAGCTTGTTCCGGGGGGGTAGCACAGATACGCAGTATTTT. Its protein is CASSLFRGGSTDTQYF. The genes are TRBV5-6 and TRBJ2-3, with 8 nucleotides matching TRBD2. V shed 1 base and J 0 bases; nucleotides not matched to a gene: 4. Germline V gene data show CDR1 as SGHDT and CDR2 as YYEEEE. The CDR3 has 16 residues.

This clone was observed once. V is TRBV6-7 and J is TRBJ2-7, with D uncertain. TRBV6-7 falls under the ORF class, with uncertain function. This CDR3 spans 16 amino acids. V dropped 4 bases and J dropped 0 bases, with 16 bases sitting between them. CDR3 nucleotides: TGTGCCAGCAGTTCCCTCAACAATGGCAGCTCCTACGAGCAGTACTTC. Amino acids: CASSSLNNGSSYEQYF.

This chain joins TRBV9 and TRBJ2-2, with D tentatively TRBD1 (6 bases). Looked up from germline, CDR1 is SGDLS and CDR2 is YYNGEE. CDR3 length: 19 residues. V lost 0 bases and J lost 8, with 26 bases in between. This CDR3 reads CASSVALVSAAGATGELFF. Written as DNA, the CDR3 is TGTGCCAGCAGCGTAGCCCTAGTGTCCGCCGCAGGGGCAACAGGGGAGCTGTTTTTT.

The CDR3 here is CSASRDTKLFF. The CDR3 DNA follows: TGCAGTGCTAGCCGGGACACAAAACTGTTTTTT. The chain joins TRBV20-1 to TRBJ1-4; weak D call: TRBD1 (6 bases). V lost 3 bases, J lost 10 bases, and 9 bases lay in between. Germline V gene data show CDR1 as DFQATT and CDR2 as SNEGSKA (reference sequence). The CDR3 length is 11 residues.

The J gene is TRBJ2-2, the V gene TRBV2; 9 bases line up with TRBD2. After removal of 8 bases from V and 0 bases from J, the junction contained 4 bases not matched to a gene. The CDR3 contains 15 residues. The germline V gene encodes CDR1 SNHLY and CDR2 FYNNEI. The chain's CDR3 is CASQPSGANTGELFF. The CDR3 DNA follows: TGTGCCAGCCAACCTAGCGGGGCGAACACCGGGGAGCTGTTTTTT.

The rearrangement uses TRBV27 and TRBJ1-3; D might be TRBD1 (5 bases). This CDR3 has 13 amino acids. CDR1 is MNHEY and CDR2 is SMNVEV in the germline V gene (reference sequence). The germline V and J ends were trimmed by 3 bases and 3 bases, with 6 bases remaining between them. The CDR3 DNA reads TGTGCCAGCAGTTTCAGGGATGGAAACACCATATATTTT. The encoded protein is CASSFRDGNTIYF.

CDR3 protein: CASPGGLAEPYEQYF. CDR3 coding DNA: TGCGCCAGCCCTGGGGGACTAGCGGAACCCTACGAGCAGTACTTC. The V and J genes are TRBV23-1 and TRBJ2-7; TRBD2 matches at 11 bases. TRBV23-1 belongs to the ORF category, with a function that is uncertain. J gave up 2 bases and V 8 bases, and 8 bases lay outside the gene matches. There are 15 residues in the CDR3.

This clone was recorded only once. The rearrangement uses TRBV19 and TRBJ2-7; D not resolved. Germline CDR1 LNHDA, CDR2 SQIVND (reference sequence). Trimming stripped 10 bases from V and 6 bases from J, with 16 bases between. The CDR3 runs 12 residues. The CDR3 bases are TGTGCCACCGCGGATCAATCGGGCGAGCAGTACTTC. Its protein is CATADQSGEQYF.

The chain has TRBV18 and TRBJ1-1; D may be TRBD1 (5 bases). V was pared by 6 bases and J by 0 bases, with 14 bases between. CDR3 size: 15 residues. Germline-derived CDR1 and CDR2 are KGHSH and LQKENI. Written as DNA, the CDR3 is TGTGCCAGCTCCCAAAGTCAGGGAATGAACACTGAAGCTTTCTTT. Translation: CASSQSQGMNTEAFF.

This clone has more than one count but fewer than ten. The rearrangement joins TRBV4-1 to TRBJ1-4; D gene unclear. The CDR3 has 14 residues. Germline CDR1 reads MGHRA; CDR2 reads YSYEKL. The ends were cut back, 4 bases at V and 5 bases at J, with 11 bases in the middle. The CDR3 region is CASSPQGDNEKLFF. The CDR3 region has the DNA TGCGCCAGCAGCCCTCAAGGAGACAATGAAAAACTGTTTTTT.

The V gene is TRBV9, the J gene TRBJ1-4; TRBD1 matches at 10 bases. The CDR3 has 15 residues. V trimming: 4 bases; J trimming: 6 bases; junction bases outside the gene matches: 6. Looked up from germline, CDR1 is SGDLS and CDR2 is YYNGEE. This CDR3 is CASSSGTGEHEKLFF. The DNA of the CDR3 is TGTGCCAGCAGCTCCGGGACAGGGGAACATGAAAAACTGTTTTTT.

The J gene is TRBJ2-3, the V gene TRBV5-1; tentatively, D is TRBD2 (7 bases). Trimming cost V 0 bases and J 0 bases, with 29 bases left between them. The germline CDR1 and CDR2 sequences are SGHRS and YFSETQ. This CDR3 comprises 22 residues. The CDR3 here is CASSLEAPWGRLGGGSTDTQYF. The CDR3 nucleotides are TGCGCCAGCAGCTTGGAGGCGCCTTGGGGCCGGCTAGGGGGGGGCAGCACAGATACGCAGTATTTT.

The chain has TRBV5-6 and TRBJ2-5, with a possible D match to TRBD1 (6 bases). CDR3 length: 15 residues. Germline V gene lookup returns CDR1 SGHDT and CDR2 YYEEEE. V was cut by 4 bases and J by 4 bases, with 17 bases left in between. Here the CDR3 reads CASSLRGGLIETQYF. The CDR3 nucleotides read TGTGCCAGCAGCCTACGTGGGGGCCTCATAGAGACCCAGTACTTC. Looking up the rest from reference TRBV5-6 and TRBJ2-5 gives the full variable domain: DAGVTQSPTHLIKTRGQQVTLRCSPKSGHDTVSWYQQALGQGPQFIFQYYEEEERQRGNFPDRFSGHQFPNYSSELNVNALLLGDSALYLCASSLRGGLIETQYFGPGTRLLVL.

The V gene is TRBV5-1, the J gene TRBJ2-3; perhaps TRBD1 as D (6 bases). The CDR3 is 14 residues long. Between the trimmed V and J ends, which lost 2 bases and 4 bases, there was a span of 11 bases. Germline loops: CDR1 SGHRS, CDR2 YFSETQ. The CDR3 loop is CASSFGTISDTQYF. In DNA, the CDR3 is TGCGCCAGCAGCTTTGGGACAATATCAGATACGCAGTATTTT.

The V and J genes are TRBV5-1 and TRBJ1-6, with D perhaps matching TRBD1 (5 bases). This CDR3 spans 14 amino acids. Germline V gene sequence: CDR1 SGHRS, CDR2 YFSETQ. Trimming cost V 0 bases and J 9 bases, with 10 bases left between them. The DNA of the CDR3 is TGCGCCAGCAGCTTGGGCAGGGCAGGTTCACCCCTCCACTTT. Residues: CASSLGRAGSPLHF.

The chain joins TRBV10-2 to TRBJ2-1, with 13 nucleotides matching TRBD2. The CDR3 contains 18 residues. The J segment lost 7 bases and the V segment lost 3 bases, leaving 12 bases of the junction unmatched. Germline values: CDR1 WSHSY, CDR2 SAAADI. The CDR3 region is CASSELSGSLAGGNEQFF. The CDR3 nucleotides are TGCGCCAGCAGTGAACTATCTGGGTCACTAGCGGGAGGGAATGAGCAGTTCTTC.